What follows are 25 T cell receptor beta chains derived from one specimen sequenced in a study of blood T cell repertoires in COVID-19. Here immunoSEQ multiplex PCR was the method, and the copy in TCRdb shows in-frame clones only, minus some. The sample has 210,000 or so clones; 83% are singletons. What was sequenced was peripheral blood. The receptors derive from a man aged 50-60 years with active or convalescent COVID-19.

The genes are TRBV27 and TRBJ1-6; D not resolved. This CDR3 is built from 15 residues. Trimming removed 5 bases from V and 4 bases from J, with 12 bases in between. From germline, CDR1 is MNHEY and CDR2 SMNVEV (reference sequence). The CDR3 is CASSVPGKYNSPLHF. CDR3 bases: TGTGCCAGCAGTGTCCCAGGAAAGTATAATTCACCCCTCCACTTT.

V is TRBV6-5 and J is TRBJ1-4; tentative D call: TRBD1 (5 bases). CDR1 is MNHEY and CDR2 is SVGAGI in the germline V gene. The length of the CDR3 is 13 residues. Deletions cut 6 bases from V and 5 bases from J, with 10 bases between. Here the CDR3 reads CASSSPGNEKLFF. DNA of the CDR3: TGTGCCAGCAGCTCCCCAGGGAATGAAAAACTGTTTTTT.

The chain links TRBV3-1 (or the pseudogene TRBV3-2) to TRBJ2-7; TRBD1 agrees at 8 bases. V was pared by 4 bases and J by 6 bases, with 5 bases of the junction left unmatched. Germline values: CDR1 LGHDT, CDR2 YNNKEL (reference sequence). The CDR3 is 13 residues long. The CDR3 loop is CASSPRTGTEQYF. In nucleotides, the CDR3 is TGTGCCAGCAGCCCAAGGACAGGGACCGAGCAGTACTTC.

This chain uses TRBV5-1 with TRBJ1-3; D may be TRBD1 (5 bases). The germline V gene has CDR1 SGHRS and CDR2 YFSETQ. The CDR3 has 15 residues. Deletions cut 1 base from V and 6 bases from J, with 14 bases between. CDR3 in amino acids: CASSLNAGEVNTIYF. DNA for the CDR3: TGCGCCAGCAGCTTGAATGCGGGGGAGGTAAACACCATATATTTT. Full variable domain (remainder filled in from reference TRBV5-1 and TRBJ1-3): KAGVTQTPRYLIKTRGQQVTLSCSPISGHRSVSWYQQTPGQGLQFLFEYFSETQRNKGNFPGRFSGRQFSNSRSEMNVSTLELGDSALYLCASSLNAGEVNTIYFGEGSWLTVV.

The chain joins TRBV6-2 or TRBV6-3 to TRBJ1-5; TRBD1 is a possible D gene (5 bases). V dropped 6 bases and J dropped 0 bases, with 15 bases sitting between them. The CDR3 is 16 amino acids. Germline V gene sequence: CDR1 MNHEY, CDR2 SVGEGT. DNA for the CDR3: TGTGCCAGCAGCGGTTACAGGACCACTAGCAATCAGCCCCAGCATTTT. As protein: CASSGYRTTSNQPQHF.

The chain couples TRBV6-5 to TRBJ1-5, with 7 bases identical to TRBD1. V lost 2 bases, J lost 6 bases, and 4 bases stayed unmatched. The germline V gene encodes CDR1 MNHEY and CDR2 SVGAGI. The CDR3 consists of 14 residues. CDR3 coding DNA: TGTGCCAGCAGTTACGCCAGGGGGACTCAGCCCCAGCATTTT. Residues: CASSYARGTQPQHF.

This chain connects TRBV5-4 to TRBJ2-2, with a weak D call TRBD1 (6 bases). CDR1 and CDR2 from the germline V gene are SGHNT and YYREEE (reference sequence). The CDR3 extends over 18 amino acids. V was trimmed by 4 bases and J by 4 bases, leaving 23 bases between them. Here the CDR3 DNA reads TGTGCCAGCAGCCCCCGGGCCGTCGGACAGAGAGCCACCGGGGAGCTGTTTTTT. This translates into CASSPRAVGQRATGELFF.

This chain connects TRBV5-1 to TRBJ1-1; 7 bases agree with TRBD1. V was clipped by 5 bases and J by 5 bases; unmatched bases: 9. Germline lookup yields CDR1 SGHRS and CDR2 YFSETQ. The CDR3 runs to 14 residues. CDR3 DNA sequence: TGCGCCAGCAGTCATGACAGGGCAGGTACTGAAGCTTTCTTT. Protein sequence: CASSHDRAGTEAFF.

The chain couples TRBV21-1 to TRBJ2-7; the D call of TRBD2 is as the table states it, not checked on the DNA. TRBV21-1 is an annotated pseudogene. This CDR3 contains 15 residues. The CDR3 nucleotides read TGTGCCAGCAGCAAAGCGACCGGGATCTCCTACGAGCAGTACTTC. As protein: CASSKATGISYEQYF.

This clone came up once. The chain combines TRBV28 with TRBJ2-5; no reliable D call. The CDR3 loop spans 14 amino acids. The ends were cut back, 2 bases at V and 1 base at J, with 8 bases in the middle. The germline CDR1 and CDR2 sequences are MDHEN and SYDVKM. The CDR3 sequence is CASSLTRVQETQYF. The CDR3 DNA reads as TGTGCCAGCAGTTTAACCCGGGTCCAAGAGACCCAGTACTTC.

The genes are TRBV7-9 and TRBJ1-1; 7 bases are a match to TRBD1. V dropped 7 bases and J dropped 0; count of bases not matched to a gene: 5. Germline V gene sequence: CDR1 SEHNR, CDR2 FQNEAQ (reference sequence). The CDR3 runs 14 residues. The CDR3 nucleotides read TGTGCCAGCACCCCACAGGGGATGAACACTGAAGCTTTCTTT. Protein: CASTPQGMNTEAFF.

The chain carries TRBV18 and TRBJ2-3; 13 bases are shared with TRBD2. The CDR3 length is 17 residues. Germline lookup yields CDR1 KGHSH and CDR2 LQKENI. V dropped 6 bases and J dropped 1; count of bases not matched to a gene: 7. In DNA form, the CDR3 reads TGTGCCAGCTCTCTGACTAGCGGGAGGCCCGGCACAGATACGCAGTATTTT. Its translation: CASSLTSGRPGTDTQYF.

The chain uses TRBV24-1 and TRBJ1-1; D remains ambiguous. Trimming took off 5 bases at V and 4 bases at J, with 10 bases between the two ends. This CDR3 spans 13 amino acids. The V gene's germline CDR1 is KGHDR and CDR2 SFDVKD. CDR3 residues: CATSAGSGTEAFF. In nucleotides, the CDR3 is TGTGCCACCAGTGCCGGGTCGGGCACTGAAGCTTTCTTT.

CDR3 sequence (DNA): TGTGCCAGCAGTCTCGGGTCAGTAGGAGTCAACGAGCAGTACTTC. The encoded protein is CASSLGSVGVNEQYF. The V gene is TRBV28, the J gene TRBJ2-7; D is ambiguous. CDR3 size: 15 residues. The germline gives CDR1 MDHEN, CDR2 SYDVKM. V gave up 5 bases and J gave up 5 bases, with 19 bases separating them.

The genes are TRBV7-3 and TRBJ2-1, with 7 bases aligning to TRBD2. Germline CDR1 is SGHTA and CDR2 is FQGTGA. This CDR3 is built from 13 residues. Trimming removed 1 base from V and 9 bases from J; junction bases left unmatched: 3. CDR3 nucleotide sequence: TGTGCCAGCAGCTTAATTACGGGGGGTGAGCAGTTCTTC. Protein product: CASSLITGGEQFF.

This clone was detected only a few times. This chain links TRBV28 with TRBJ1-3; D uncertain. Germline values: CDR1 MDHEN, CDR2 SYDVKM. The CDR3 extends over 15 amino acids. Trimming removed 8 bases at V and 7 bases at J, with 21 bases between. CDR3: CASCLLAGSWNTIYF. CDR3 DNA sequence: TGTGCCAGCTGCCTTCTTGCAGGTTCGTGGAACACCATATATTTT. The full variable domain, its missing parts supplied by reference TRBV28 and TRBJ1-3, is DVKVTQSSRYLVKRTGEKVFLECVQDMDHENMFWYRQDPGLGLRLIYFSYDVKMKEKGDIPEGYSVSREKKERFSLILESASTNQTSMYLCASCLLAGSWNTIYFGEGSWLTVV.

The chain combines TRBV19 with TRBJ1-1; 9 positions match TRBD1. J lost 11 bases, V lost 5 bases, and 15 bases had no gene match. The CDR3 spans 15 residues. The V gene's germline CDR1 is LNHDA and CDR2 SQIVND (reference sequence). In DNA, the CDR3 is TGTGCCAGTAGTCCCCAGGACAGGGGCGCAAGGGAGGCTTTCTTT. Amino acids: CASSPQDRGAREAFF.

This CDR3 reads CASSLWDRTSPLHF. DNA for the CDR3: TGTGCCAGTAGTCTTTGGGACAGGACTTCACCCCTCCACTTT. J is TRBJ1-6 and V is TRBV19; 8 nucleotides line up with TRBD1. There are 14 residues in the CDR3. Germline loops: CDR1 LNHDA, CDR2 SQIVND (reference sequence). With V trimmed by 5 bases and J by 9 bases, 6 bases remained unmatched.

The chain carries TRBV2 and TRBJ2-2; 13 bases line up with TRBD2. The V gene end was trimmed by 6 bases and the J gene end by 6 bases; junction bases not matched to a gene: 7. This CDR3 region has 16 residues. CDR1 SNHLY and CDR2 FYNNEI come from the germline V gene. CDR3 in DNA: TGTGCCAGCAGCTATACTAGCGGGAGGGCCTCCGGGGAGCTGTTTTTT. Translating gives CASSYTSGRASGELFF.

The rearrangement joins TRBV4-3 to TRBJ2-1; D perhaps matches TRBD2 (6 bases). With 3 bases removed from V and 6 bases from J, the gap between germline ends came to 21 bases. The CDR3 runs 17 residues. Germline V CDR1 and CDR2: LGHNA, YSLEER. The CDR3 bases are TGCGCCAGCAGCCAGGGACTGGGCAGGTTTCAACCCAATGAGCAGTTCTTC. Translation gives CASSQGLGRFQPNEQFF.

This clone has more than one count but fewer than ten. The chain recombines TRBV19 with TRBJ2-2, with TRBD1 identical over 8 bases. The germline V gene has CDR1 LNHDA and CDR2 SQIVND (reference sequence). V lost 8 bases to trimming and J lost 4 bases; unmatched junction nucleotides: 6. The CDR3 covers 14 residues. The CDR3 bases are TGTGCCAGTTACGAACAGGGGGGCACCGGGGAGCTGTTTTTT. Translated, it gives CASYEQGGTGELFF.

This chain connects TRBV7-2 to TRBJ2-3; tentatively, D is TRBD2 (7 bases). Germline CDR1 reads SGHTA; CDR2 reads FQGNSA. Deletions cut 5 bases from V and 0 bases from J, with 21 bases between. This CDR3 is built from 18 residues. CDR3: CASSPLGGRGASTDTQYF. In DNA form, the CDR3 reads TGTGCCAGCAGCCCCTTAGGGGGACGGGGGGCTAGCACAGATACGCAGTATTTT.

The table lists this clone with a few counts. The rearrangement joins TRBV7-2 to TRBJ1-5, with 8 positions matching TRBD1. The junction had 8 bases not matched to a gene; V was cut back by 0 bases and J by 7 bases. Germline V gene sequence: CDR1 SGHTA, CDR2 FQGNSA. The CDR3 consists of 16 residues. In DNA, the CDR3 is TGTGCCAGCAGCTTAGCCAGGACAGGGCTAGAACAGCCCCAGCATTTT. This translates into CASSLARTGLEQPQHF.

This rearrangement joins TRBV14 to TRBJ1-6, with D uncertain. Trimming removed 1 base from V and 7 bases from J, with 14 bases in between. The CDR3 covers 16 residues. From germline, CDR1 is SGHDN and CDR2 FVKESK. CDR3: CASSQVFGVRNSPLHF. The CDR3 DNA reads as TGTGCCAGCAGCCAAGTATTCGGGGTCCGGAATTCACCCCTCCACTTT.

The rearrangement uses TRBV29-1 and TRBJ2-3, with D tentatively TRBD2 (6 bases). V lost 6 bases, J lost 6 bases, and 13 bases lay in between. Germline-derived CDR1 and CDR2 are SQVTM and ANQGSEA. The CDR3 spans 12 residues. The CDR3 bases are TGCAGCGTGGGAGGCCGGCATGATACGCAGTATTTT. Translated: CSVGGRHDTQYF.